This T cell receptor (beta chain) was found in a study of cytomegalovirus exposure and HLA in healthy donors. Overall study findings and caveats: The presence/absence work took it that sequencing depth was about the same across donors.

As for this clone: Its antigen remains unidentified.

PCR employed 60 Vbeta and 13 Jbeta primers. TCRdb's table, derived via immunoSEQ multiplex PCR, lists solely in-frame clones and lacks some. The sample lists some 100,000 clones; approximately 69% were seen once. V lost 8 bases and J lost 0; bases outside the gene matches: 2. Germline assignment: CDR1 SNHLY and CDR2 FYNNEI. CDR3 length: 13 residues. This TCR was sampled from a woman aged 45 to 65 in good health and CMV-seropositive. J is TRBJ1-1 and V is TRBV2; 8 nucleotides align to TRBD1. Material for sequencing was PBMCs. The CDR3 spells CASLTGVNTEAFF. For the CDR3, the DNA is TGTGCCAGCCTGACAGGGGTGAACACTGAAGCTTTCTTT.